The 9 T cell receptor beta chains given below trace back to one sample, sequenced in a study of Graves' ophthalmopathy and Graves' hyperthyroidism. CDR3 regions of TCR beta were amplified from RNA transcripts. First-round RT-PCR employed HTBI primers, with a second-round multiplex PCR after it. TCRdb re-derived calls from the multiplex PCR reads in MiXCR, one entry per CDR3 protein. The sample lists about 740,000 distinct CDR3 sequences; roughly two fifths were seen once. Sequencing input: peripheral blood. Receptors were obtained from an adult man with Graves' ophthalmopathy.

The J gene is TRBJ1-1, the V gene TRBV29-1, with D maybe TRBD1 (6 bases). Trimming pared 6 bases from V and 8 bases from J, leaving 13 bases between. This CDR3 is built from 11 residues. Germline CDR1 and CDR2: SQVTM and ANQGSEA. In DNA, the CDR3 is TGCAGCGTCCAGGCGGGGACAGAAGCTTTCTTT. Residues: CSVQAGTEAFF.

This sequence joins TRBV19 and TRBJ1-4; D may be TRBD1 (5 bases). Trimming stripped 7 bases from V and 4 bases from J, with 10 bases between. This CDR3 contains 13 residues. The germline CDR1 and CDR2 sequences are LNHDA and SQIVND (reference sequence). CDR3: CASIRDLNEKLFF. CDR3 in DNA: TGTGCCAGTATCCGGGACCTTAATGAAAAACTGTTTTTT. Filled out from reference TRBV19 and TRBJ1-4, the complete variable domain reads DGGITQSPKYLFRKEGQNVTLSCEQNLNHDAMYWYRQDPGQGLRLIYYSQIVNDFQKGDIAEGYSVSREKKESFPLTVTSAQKNPTAFYLCASIRDLNEKLFFGSGTQLSVL.

The gene calls are TRBV7-9 and TRBJ2-7; 8 nucleotides line up with TRBD1. The V gene end was trimmed by 2 bases and the J gene end by 7 bases; junction bases not matched to a gene: 7. This CDR3 has 14 amino acids. The germline gives CDR1 SEHNR, CDR2 FQNEAQ (reference sequence). This chain's CDR3 is CASSLSQGAREQYF. CDR3 DNA: TGTGCCAGCAGCTTATCCCAGGGGGCGCGGGAGCAGTACTTC.

This clonotype showed up just a few times. This rearrangement joins TRBV6-6 to TRBJ2-5; the match to TRBD1 covers 9 bases. The CDR3 loop spans 15 amino acids. Germline assignment: CDR1 MNHNY and CDR2 SVGAGI (reference sequence). The V gene end was trimmed by 2 bases and the J gene end by 4 bases; junction bases not matched to a gene: 5. This chain's CDR3 is CASSYTGTGTETQYF. For the CDR3, the DNA is TGTGCCAGCAGTTACACCGGGACAGGGACAGAGACCCAGTACTTC.

This clonotype has a count of ten or more. The chain couples TRBV7-9 to TRBJ1-1; D might be TRBD1 (5 bases). The CDR3 sequence is 14 residues long. Trimming left V 5 bases short and J 0 bases short, with 10 bases between. Per the germline V gene, CDR1 is SEHNR and CDR2 is FQNEAQ (reference sequence). CDR3: CASSHQTVNTEAFF. CDR3 nucleotide sequence: TGTGCCAGCAGCCATCAGACAGTGAACACTGAAGCTTTCTTT.

Remarks on this clonotype: Possible read error: a much larger clone is one base away. This chain uses TRBV11-1 with TRBJ2-6, with TRBD1 identical over 8 bases. V was pared by 5 bases and J by 0 bases, with 6 bases of the junction left unmatched. Germline CDR1 reads SGHAT; CDR2 reads FQDESV (reference sequence). This CDR3 region has 17 residues. The CDR3 DNA reads as TGTGCCAGCAGCCAACGGACAGGGAGCTCTGGGGCCAACGTCCTGACTTTC. Its translation is CASSQRTGSSGANVLTF.

Note on this clonotype: The junction departs from the called germline gene at one end, perhaps through a read error. The chain is built from TRBV9 and TRBJ1-3; the D is unclear. CDR3 size: 14 residues. Germline-derived CDR1 and CDR2 are SGDLS and YYNGEE. CDR3 coding DNA: TGCGCCAGCAGCCCCCGGGTCTCTGGAAGCACCATATATTTT. Translated, it gives CASSPRVSGSTIYF.

This clonotype came up a few times. The rearrangement uses TRBV12-3 or TRBV12-4 and TRBJ1-5; 9 bases fit TRBD1. The CDR3 is made up of 16 amino acids. The trim removed 6 bases at V and 1 base at J, leaving 7 bases unmatched. CDR3 region: CASRQGQGVSNQPQHF. The CDR3 DNA is TGTGCCAGCAGACAGGGACAGGGTGTAAGCAATCAGCCCCAGCATTTT.

This clonotype was counted many times. V and J are TRBV25-1 and TRBJ1-2; D remains unclear. The V gene lost 5 bases and the J gene lost 2 bases, with 9 bases spanning the gap. Germline V gene data show CDR1 as MGHDK and CDR2 as SYGVNS. This CDR3 contains 13 residues. The CDR3: CASSPTPNYGYTF. Written as DNA, the CDR3 is TGTGCCAGCAGTCCGACACCGAACTATGGCTACACCTTC.